The 32 T cell receptor beta chains below all came from one sample that was sequenced in a study of post-analysis software for immune sequencing data. General study findings and limits: TRBV segments more frequent in patients than in controls numbered several and included TRBV5-6, TRBV5-1 and TRBV20-1.

Libraries were made from TCR beta cDNA, and they carried unique molecular identifiers. MiXCR, run by TCRdb on the PCR reads, gives a single entry per CDR3 protein. The table includes some 450,000 distinct CDR3 sequences, around 40% detected once. These TCRs are of unknown antigen specificity. Sequenced: blood. These receptors were obtained from a girl between 5 and 17 years old with multiple sclerosis.

This clonotype occurred a few times. The chain uses TRBV9 and TRBJ2-1; D tentatively fits TRBD1 or TRBD2 (6 bases each). With the DNA end fitting TRBJ2-7 better, the J assignment may be wrong. Germline values: CDR1 SGDLS, CDR2 YYNGEE. The CDR3 loop spans 16 amino acids. This CDR3 is CASSYGVALGGNEQYF. The CDR3 nucleotides read TGTGCCAGCAGTTACGGAGTAGCGCTCGGGGGCAATGAGCAGTACTTC.

This clonotype occurred once. CDR3 coding DNA: TGTGCCAGCAGCAGCGGGACAGGGGGATTTGGCTACACCTTC. Translated: CASSSGTGGFGYTF. The rearrangement joins TRBV7-9 to TRBJ1-2; TRBD1 matches at 11 bases. Germline CDR1 SEHNR, CDR2 FQNEAQ (reference sequence). The CDR3 has 14 residues. V shed 5 bases and J 7 bases; nucleotides not matched to a gene: 6.

This clonotype was found a few times. J is TRBJ2-5 and V is TRBV7-9; D remains ambiguous. Germline-derived CDR1 and CDR2 are SEHNR and FQNEAQ (reference sequence). Deletions cut 5 bases from V and 1 base from J, with 8 bases between. The CDR3 is 13 residues long. The CDR3 region has the DNA TGTGCCAGCAGCCGATCCTCCCAAGAGACCCAGTACTTC. Protein sequence: CASSRSSQETQYF.

J is TRBJ2-3 and V is TRBV29-1; 11 bases line up with TRBD2. V shed 7 bases, J shed 0 bases, and the junction held 6 bases outside the gene matches. The germline gives CDR1 SQVTM, CDR2 ANQGSEA. CDR3 length equals 15 residues. The CDR3 DNA follows: TGCAGCGACTACGGACTAGCGGGTAGCACAGATACGCAGTATTTT. Protein sequence: CSDYGLAGSTDTQYF.

This clonotype was observed a few times. The DNA of the CDR3 is TGCAGTGCTAGAGACACTGAAGCTTTCTTT. This sequence encodes CSARDTEAFF. V usage is TRBV20-1 and J usage is TRBJ1-1, with unresolved D. CDR1 DFQATT and CDR2 SNEGSKA come from the germline V gene (reference sequence). This CDR3 is built from 10 residues. The V and J ends lost 0 bases and 4 bases respectively, with 0 bases between them.

The gene calls are TRBV20-1 and TRBJ1-5; 7 bases match TRBD1. The germline CDR1 and CDR2 sequences are DFQATT and SNEGSKA (reference sequence). The CDR3 runs to 16 residues. The ends lost 0 bases at V and 5 bases at J; junction bases unmatched: 10. CDR3 DNA: TGCAGTGCTAGAGATTTGGACAGGACGTATTATCAGCCCCAGCATTTT. It encodes CSARDLDRTYYQPQHF.

This clonotype was observed a few times. The chain has TRBV3-1 and TRBJ2-1; TRBD2 is a possible D gene (6 bases). Germline V CDR1 and CDR2: LGHDT, YNNKEL (reference sequence). The CDR3 is 14 residues long. The V end lost 4 bases, the J end lost 8 bases, and 15 bases lay between the germline ends. CDR3 DNA sequence: TGTGCCAGCAGCCTGGGAGTTCCTAGCGATGAGCAGTTCTTC. Translating it yields CASSLGVPSDEQFF.

This clonotype was seen a single time. This rearrangement joins TRBV5-1 to TRBJ1-4; the match to TRBD1 covers 7 bases. The V segment lost 1 base and the J segment 2 bases; nucleotides outside the gene matches: 5. This CDR3 region has 16 residues. CDR1 is SGHRS and CDR2 is YFSETQ in the germline V gene. The CDR3 DNA follows: TGCGCCAGCAGCTTGCCCGGGACAGCTACTAATGAAAAACTGTTTTTT. Translation gives CASSLPGTATNEKLFF.

This sequence joins TRBV6-2 or TRBV6-3 and TRBJ1-5, with unresolved D. The CDR3 length is 14 residues. V lost 6 bases and J 2 bases, leaving 11 bases between the germline ends. Germline CDR1 and CDR2: MNHEY and SVGEGT. CDR3 DNA sequence: TGTGCCAGCAGGTACATGGGCGGCAATCAGCCCCAGCATTTT. Protein product: CASRYMGGNQPQHF.

Only a few counts were recorded for this clonotype. The chain combines TRBV6-4 with TRBJ2-1; tentatively, D is TRBD2 (5 bases). Per germline, CDR1 MRHNA and CDR2 SNTAGT. Trimming took 5 bases from V and 1 from J, leaving 18 bases between them. CDR3 length equals 17 residues. The CDR3 DNA sequence: TGTGCCAGCAGTCCGGCAGAACGGGGTCTATCCTACAATGAGCAGTTCTTC. Its protein product is CASSPAERGLSYNEQFF.

As concerns this clonotype: The junction shows a germline mismatch at one end, possibly a read error. This chain connects TRBV9 to TRBJ2-7; D tentatively reads TRBD1 or TRBD2 (6 bases each). Per the germline V gene, CDR1 is SGDLS and CDR2 is YYNGEE. CDR3 length equals 14 residues. Here the CDR3 DNA reads TGTGCCAGCAGTGTAGGGGGGTCAGGCTACGAGCAGTACTTC. It is translated as CASSVGGSGYEQYF.

The chain links TRBV6-1 to TRBJ2-4; D possibly corresponds to TRBD2 (6 bases). TRBJ2-5 matches the DNA end more closely, so the J call is doubtful. Germline lookup yields CDR1 MNHNS and CDR2 SASEGT. CDR3 size: 16 residues. CDR3 coding DNA: TGTGCCAGCAGTGCGGGGGTACTACGAAAACAAGAGACCCAGTACTTC. This codes for CASSAGVLRKQETQYF.

This chain connects TRBV20-1 to TRBJ2-1, with TRBD2 matching 10 bases. The closer fit of TRBJ2-7 to the DNA end suggests the J call may be wrong. CDR3 length: 19 amino acids. Germline loops: CDR1 DFQATT, CDR2 SNEGSKA (reference sequence). The CDR3 DNA sequence: TGCAGTGTCCCGTTGTGGTTAGCGGGAGGTGAGAGCTCCTACAATGAGCAGTACTTC. It encodes CSVPLWLAGGESSYNEQYF.

V and J are TRBV6-1 and TRBJ2-1, with TRBD2 as a possible D gene (6 bases). With 4 bases removed from V and 10 bases from J, the gap between germline ends came to 14 bases. CDR1 is MNHNS, CDR2 SASEGT, per germline. There are 13 residues in the CDR3. The CDR3 DNA sequence: TGTGCCAGCAGTGGATATTTAGCGGACGAGCAGTTCTTC. Translated, it gives CASSGYLADEQFF.

The rearrangement links TRBV20-1 to TRBJ2-1; a possible D gene is TRBD2 (6 bases). Between the trimmed V and J ends, which lost 7 bases and 0 bases, there was a span of 13 bases. Germline V lookup: CDR1 DFQATT, CDR2 SNEGSKA (reference sequence). This CDR3 has 14 amino acids. The CDR3, as DNA: TGCAGTGGCTCCTTGGGGGGCTCCTACAATGAGCAGTTCTTC. This translates into CSGSLGGSYNEQFF.

V and J are TRBV20-1 and TRBJ1-2; the D gene is possibly TRBD1 (6 bases). The CDR3 has 15 amino acids. V was trimmed by 5 bases and J by 0 bases, leaving 16 bases between them. Germline CDR1 and CDR2: DFQATT and SNEGSKA (reference sequence). The CDR3 is CSALDRPRANYGYTF. Here the CDR3 DNA reads TGCAGTGCTCTAGACAGGCCGAGAGCTAACTATGGCTACACCTTC.

V usage is TRBV29-1 and J usage is TRBJ2-7; D may be TRBD1 (5 bases). Trimming cost V 6 bases and J 4 bases, with 16 bases left between them. CDR1 and CDR2 (germline): SQVTM, ANQGSEA. The length of the CDR3 is 13 residues. CDR3 bases: TGCAGCGTCATTTCTAGGGGATCGTACGAGCAGTACTTC. The encoded protein is CSVISRGSYEQYF.

The chain combines TRBV9 with TRBJ2-3; D not certain. The CDR3 length is 16 residues. The ends were cut back, 3 bases at V and 0 bases at J, with 14 bases in the middle. CDR1 and CDR2 (germline): SGDLS, YYNGEE. CDR3 sequence: CASSGLGRASTDTQYF. In DNA, the CDR3 is TGTGCCAGCAGCGGCCTTGGACGGGCTAGCACAGATACGCAGTATTTT. The whole variable domain, remainder taken from reference TRBV9 and TRBJ2-3, is DSGVTQTPKHLITATGQRVTLRCSPRSGDLSVYWYQQSLDQGLQFLIQYYNGEERAKGNILERFSAQQFPDLHSELNLSSLELGDSALYFCASSGLGRASTDTQYFGPGTRLTVL.

V and J are TRBV20-1 and TRBJ2-3; TRBD2 matches 11 bases. The V gene end was trimmed by 6 bases and the J gene end by 2 bases; junction bases not matched to a gene: 10. This CDR3 has 16 residues. CDR1 and CDR2 (germline): DFQATT, SNEGSKA (reference sequence). CDR3: CSARLAGGRYTDTQYF. CDR3 in DNA: TGCAGTGCAAGATTAGCGGGAGGGAGGTACACAGATACGCAGTATTTT.

V and J are TRBV6-2 or TRBV6-3 and TRBJ2-1; no clear D. This CDR3 region has 12 residues. Germline V lookup: CDR1 MNHEY, CDR2 SVGEGT. Trimming cost V 6 bases and J 14 bases, with 17 bases left between them. In DNA form, the CDR3 reads TGTGCCAGCAGAAGCTACGCACGAGAGGAGTTCTTC. This translates into CASRSYAREEFF.

The chain uses TRBV20-1 and TRBJ2-1; D is undetermined. CDR3 length: 15 residues. The V gene lost 3 bases and the J gene lost 0 bases, with 12 bases spanning the gap. Germline CDR1 is DFQATT and CDR2 is SNEGSKA (reference sequence). CDR3 coding DNA: TGCAGTGCTAGCGGGCAGAAAAGCTCCTACAATGAGCAGTTCTTC. Protein product: CSASGQKSSYNEQFF.

CDR3 in DNA: TGTGCCACCAGCGCGGGACAGGGCTTCTATGGCTACACCTTC. Protein sequence: CATSAGQGFYGYTF. V usage is TRBV24-1 and J usage is TRBJ1-2; 9 nucleotides line up with TRBD1. The CDR3 sequence is 14 residues long. Germline trimming cut 7 bases from V and 4 bases from J; bases unmatched to any gene: 6. Germline CDR1 is KGHDR and CDR2 is SFDVKD.

The chain employs TRBV4-1 and TRBJ2-5; weak D call: TRBD1 (6 bases). The V end lost 4 bases, the J end lost 4 bases, and 13 bases lay between the germline ends. The CDR3 is 14 residues long. CDR1 and CDR2 (germline): MGHRA, YSYEKL. This chain's CDR3 is CASSPTPQGETQYF. CDR3 nucleotide sequence: TGCGCCAGCAGCCCCACCCCACAGGGAGAGACCCAGTACTTC.

The CDR3 loop reads CASSLGRQGYGYTF. In DNA, the CDR3 is TGTGCCAGCAGCCTGGGAAGACAGGGCTATGGCTACACCTTC. V is TRBV7-2 and J is TRBJ1-2, with 7 nucleotides matching TRBD1. The CDR3 covers 14 residues. V lost 5 bases to trimming and J lost 4 bases; unmatched junction nucleotides: 7. In germline, CDR1 is SGHTA, CDR2 FQGNSA.

The chain has TRBV29-1 and TRBJ2-3; TRBD1 matches 8 bases. Germline CDR1 reads SQVTM; CDR2 reads ANQGSEA. This CDR3 has 13 amino acids. Losses at the gene ends were 6 bases for V and 2 bases for J; bases not matched to a gene: 4. The CDR3 DNA follows: TGCAGCGTCCCGACAGGGGTCACAGATACGCAGTATTTT. Translated: CSVPTGVTDTQYF.

This sequence joins TRBV20-1 and TRBJ2-1; TRBD2 is a possible D gene (6 bases). Germline-derived CDR1 and CDR2 are DFQATT and SNEGSKA (reference sequence). The CDR3 consists of 15 residues. V gave up 1 base and J gave up 4 bases, with 14 bases separating them. The CDR3 nucleotides read TGCAGTGCTAGAGGAGGTAGCGGCCTTTACAATGAGCAGTTCTTC. Its translation: CSARGGSGLYNEQFF.

This clonotype was found a few times. This chain uses TRBV3-1 with TRBJ2-7, with D possibly TRBD1 on 5 matching bases. This CDR3 is built from 14 residues. Germline V gene sequence: CDR1 LGHDT, CDR2 YNNKEL (reference sequence). Trimming shortened V by 1 base and J by 1 base, and 8 bases separated the two germline ends. In nucleotides, the CDR3 is TGTGCCAGCAGCCAAGGGGGCTGGTCCTACGAGCAGTACTTC. This gives the protein CASSQGGWSYEQYF.

The chain is built from TRBV29-1 and TRBJ1-1; a possible D gene is TRBD1 (5 bases). The germline V gene has CDR1 SQVTM and CDR2 ANQGSEA. CDR3 length: 14 residues. V was clipped by 3 bases and J by 1 base, with 12 bases between them. The CDR3 loop is CSVDRGGENTEAFF. In DNA form, the CDR3 reads TGCAGCGTTGATCGGGGGGGGGAGAACACTGAAGCTTTCTTT.

This rearrangement joins TRBV15 to TRBJ1-5; no firm D call. CDR3 length: 13 amino acids. CDR1 LNHNV and CDR2 YYDKDF come from the germline V gene (reference sequence). Trimming pared 9 bases from V and 3 bases from J, leaving 12 bases between. CDR3 region: CATQEEDNQPQHF. The DNA of the CDR3 is TGTGCCACGCAGGAGGAGGACAATCAGCCCCAGCATTTT. The variable domain in full, completed from reference TRBV15 and TRBJ1-5, reads DAMVIQNPRYQVTQFGKPVTLSCSQTLNHNVMYWYQQKSSQAPKLLFHYYDKDFNNEADTPDNFQSRRPNTSFCFLDIRSPGLGDTAMYLCATQEEDNQPQHFGDGTRLSIL.

V gene TRBV4-1 combines with J gene TRBJ2-5; 13 bases match TRBD2. Looked up from germline, CDR1 is MGHRA and CDR2 is YSYEKL. There are 16 residues in the CDR3. After removal of 9 bases from V and 4 bases from J, the junction contained 11 bases not matched to a gene. Here the CDR3 DNA reads TGCGCCAGTACAGAAACGGGACTAGCGGGGCTAGAGACCCAGTACTTC. This sequence encodes CASTETGLAGLETQYF.

This clonotype was observed many times. The J gene is TRBJ2-7, the V gene TRBV7-6, with 11 bases identical to TRBD2. Trimming at V came to 5 bases and at J to 3 bases, leaving 3 bases not matched to a gene. This CDR3 region has 14 residues. The germline V gene encodes CDR1 SGHVS and CDR2 FNYEAQ. The CDR3 DNA reads TGTGCCAGCAGCCCGGGACTAGCGGACTACGAGCAGTACTTC. Its protein is CASSPGLADYEQYF.

The rearrangement uses TRBV11-3 and TRBJ2-1; 8 nucleotides line up with TRBD2. J was trimmed by 8 bases and V by 0 bases; bases with no gene match: 9. CDR1 and CDR2 from the germline V gene are SGHNT and YENEEA. CDR3 size: 16 residues. The CDR3 coding sequence is TGTGCCAGCAGCTTAGATAGGAGCGGGAGTATCGATGAGCAGTTCTTC. Protein sequence: CASSLDRSGSIDEQFF.